These 30 T cell receptor beta chains originate from one sample sequenced in a study of beta chain features in type 1 diabetes. General study points: Type 1 diabetes patients had moderately but significantly shorter TCRB CDR3s in all four CD4+ subsets.

The antigens these receptors bind are not known. Expressed TCRB transcripts were sequenced because the isolated RNA had all been reverse transcribed beforehand. Sequenced by immunoSEQ multiplex PCR; TCRdb stores in-frame clones only, minus some. This table has a few hundred thousand clones, around 10% appearing once. Input material: central memory CD4+ T cells from blood. These receptors all stem from a man in his thirties or forties with type 1 diabetes.

This rearrangement joins TRBV18 to TRBJ2-5, with D possibly matching TRBD2 (5 bases). The CDR3 totals 14 residues. Germline V gives CDR1 KGHSH, CDR2 LQKENI. V shed 0 bases and J shed 5 bases, with 10 bases lying between them. The CDR3 region is CASSPPEVMETQYF. The CDR3 DNA reads TGTGCCAGCTCACCACCGGAGGTTATGGAGACCCAGTACTTC.

This clone was observed a handful of times. The chain joins TRBV7-9 to TRBJ1-2, with D possibly matching TRBD1 (5 bases). Germline V gene lookup returns CDR1 SEHNR and CDR2 FQNEAQ (reference sequence). The ends were cut back, 5 bases at V and 8 bases at J, with 15 bases in the middle. The CDR3 is made up of 13 amino acids. The CDR3, as DNA: TGTGCCAGCAGCCAGGGCCTTACCGTGGGCTACACCTTC. Translating gives CASSQGLTVGYTF. Full variable domain (remainder filled in from reference TRBV7-9 and TRBJ1-2): DTGVSQNPRHKITKRGQNVTFRCDPISEHNRLYWYRQTLGQGPEFLTYFQNEAQLEKSRLLSDRFSAERPKGSFSTLEIQRTEQGDSAMYLCASSQGLTVGYTFGSGTRLTVV.

The genes are TRBV7-3 and TRBJ1-2, with D tentatively TRBD1 (5 bases). The V end lost 0 bases, the J end lost 8 bases, and 16 bases lay between the germline ends. Per germline, CDR1 SGHTA and CDR2 FQGTGA. CDR3 length: 15 residues. The CDR3, as DNA: TGTGCCAGCAGCTTAACGACAGATTCGGTATCGGGCTACACCTTC. The encoded protein is CASSLTTDSVSGYTF.

The V and J genes are TRBV5-4 and TRBJ1-2, with D possibly TRBD1 on 5 matching bases. In germline, CDR1 is SGHNT, CDR2 YYREEE (reference sequence). The CDR3 has 11 amino acids. V was clipped by 3 bases and J by 9 bases, with 9 bases between them. The CDR3 DNA is TGTGCCAGCAGCTCTCAGGGCCGCTACACCTTC. It codes for CASSSQGRYTF. Filled out from reference TRBV5-4 and TRBJ1-2, the complete variable domain reads ETGVTQSPTHLIKTRGQQVTLRCSSQSGHNTVSWYQQALGQGPQFIFQYYREEENGRGNFPPRFSGLQFPNYSSELNVNALELDDSALYLCASSSQGRYTFGSGTRLTVV.

This clone was seen only a few times. V usage is TRBV11-3 and J usage is TRBJ2-3, with 12 bases lining up with TRBD2. CDR3 length: 13 amino acids. Losses at the gene ends were 0 bases for V and 14 bases for J; bases not matched to a gene: 3. CDR1 is SGHNT, CDR2 YENEEA, per germline. CDR3 sequence (DNA): TGTGCCAGCAGCTTAGACACTAGCGGGAGGTTGTATTTT. Amino acid sequence: CASSLDTSGRLYF.

There are a few counts of this clone. This rearrangement joins TRBV5-6 to TRBJ2-2; 9 bases align to TRBD2. V lost 4 bases, J lost 4 bases, and 8 bases stayed unmatched. CDR3 length: 16 amino acids. CDR1 and CDR2 from the germline V gene are SGHDT and YYEEEE. This CDR3 reads CASSTPGLASTGELFF. In DNA form, the CDR3 reads TGTGCCAGCAGCACCCCGGGACTAGCAAGCACCGGGGAGCTGTTTTTT.

This clone came up many times. The DNA of the CDR3 is TGCGCCAGCAGTCAAGCGACAGGACTCTATGGCTACACCTTC. Protein sequence: CASSQATGLYGYTF. The V gene is TRBV5-1, the J gene TRBJ1-2; perhaps TRBD1 as D (6 bases). The germline V and J ends were trimmed by 5 bases and 4 bases, with 15 bases remaining between them. CDR1 and CDR2 from the germline V gene are SGHRS and YFSETQ. CDR3 length: 14 amino acids.

This clone has a handful of counts. The sample carries other DNA sequences with the same CDR3. The rearrangement joins TRBV5-1 to TRBJ2-7; 7 bases agree with TRBD2. In germline, CDR1 is SGHRS, CDR2 YFSETQ. V was pared by 7 bases and J by 2 bases, with 6 bases of the junction left unmatched. The CDR3 is 13 residues long. The chain's CDR3 is CASASGGAYEQYF. Written as DNA, the CDR3 is TGCGCCAGCGCTAGCGGAGGGGCCTACGAGCAGTACTTC. The whole variable domain, filled in from reference TRBV5-1 and TRBJ2-7, reads KAGVTQTPRYLIKTRGQQVTLSCSPISGHRSVSWYQQTPGQGLQFLFEYFSETQRNKGNFPGRFSGRQFSNSRSEMNVSTLELGDSALYLCASASGGAYEQYFGPGTRLTVT.

This clone was seen a few times. One junction end does not reproduce the germline sequence, and a read error may be involved. V and J are TRBV7-9 and TRBJ2-2, with D perhaps TRBD1 (6 bases). Germline values: CDR1 SEHNR, CDR2 FQNEAQ (reference sequence). CDR3 length: 12 residues. CDR3 sequence (DNA): TGTGCTAGCAGCACGTCGGGACAGGAGCTGTTTTTT. Translating gives CASSTSGQELFF. Variable domain in full (rest from reference TRBV7-9 and TRBJ2-2): DTGVSQNPRHKITKRGQNVTFRCDPISEHNRLYWYRQTLGQGPEFLTYFQNEAQLEKSRLLSDRFSAERPKGSFSTLEIQRTEQGDSAMYLCASSTSGQELFFGEGSRLTVL.

This sequence joins TRBV5-1 and TRBJ2-7; 12 nucleotides agree with TRBD1. J lost 3 bases, V lost 0 bases, and 4 bases had no gene match. Germline CDR1 SGHRS, CDR2 YFSETQ. The length of the CDR3 is 16 residues. CDR3 nucleotides: TGCGCCAGCAGCTTGGGTGGGACAGGGGGCTTCTACGAGCAGTACTTC. Its translation is CASSLGGTGGFYEQYF.

V is TRBV28 and J is TRBJ2-7; possibly TRBD1 for D (6 bases). Trimming cost V 4 bases and J 2 bases, with 12 bases left between them. CDR3 length: 14 amino acids. Germline V gene lookup returns CDR1 MDHEN and CDR2 SYDVKM. In DNA, the CDR3 is TGTGCCAGCAGTTCATCGACAGGAACCTACGAGCAGTACTTC. Amino acid sequence: CASSSSTGTYEQYF. The full variable domain, with the rest looked up from reference TRBV28 and TRBJ2-7, is DVKVTQSSRYLVKRTGEKVFLECVQDMDHENMFWYRQDPGLGLRLIYFSYDVKMKEKGDIPEGYSVSREKKERFSLILESASTNQTSMYLCASSSSTGTYEQYFGPGTRLTVT.

This clone has a handful of counts. This chain joins TRBV4-2 and TRBJ2-1; 10 bases match TRBD2. The V segment lost 5 bases and the J segment 4 bases; nucleotides outside the gene matches: 5. Germline CDR1 and CDR2: LGHNA and YNFKEQ. CDR3 length equals 15 residues. The CDR3 region has the DNA TGTGCCAGCAGCTTAGGACTAGCGGATTACAATGAGCAGTTCTTC. Encoded protein: CASSLGLADYNEQFF.

J is TRBJ2-7 and V is TRBV7-3; 7 bases align to TRBD1. Trimming took 3 bases from V and 0 from J; bases not matched to a gene: 14. The germline V gene encodes CDR1 SGHTA and CDR2 FQGTGA. The CDR3 consists of 18 residues. DNA of the CDR3: TGTGCCAGCAGCTTGGCGTTCGGTCACAGGGGCAGCTCCTACGAGCAGTACTTC. Protein: CASSLAFGHRGSSYEQYF.

The chain is built from TRBV18 and TRBJ1-1, with unresolved D. The CDR3 covers 14 residues. Germline CDR1 and CDR2: KGHSH and LQKENI. Trimming removed 3 bases from V and 4 bases from J, with 12 bases in between. CDR3 sequence (DNA): TGTGCCAGCTCACCTACAGAGGCGAGCACTGAAGCTTTCTTT. Its translation: CASSPTEASTEAFF.

This clone was counted ten times or more. V usage is TRBV28 and J usage is TRBJ1-4; no definite D call. The V gene lost 4 bases and the J gene lost 10 bases, with 16 bases spanning the gap. Germline CDR1 is MDHEN and CDR2 is SYDVKM. This CDR3 comprises 14 residues. CDR3 coding DNA: TGTGCCAGCAGTTCAAGAAGAAAGGGCGGAAAACTGTTTTTT. Translated, it gives CASSSRRKGGKLFF.

The V and J genes are TRBV14 and TRBJ2-7; 10 nucleotides align to TRBD1. Trimming at V came to 4 bases and at J to 2 bases, leaving 8 bases not matched to a gene. The V gene's germline CDR1 is SGHDN and CDR2 FVKESK. CDR3 length equals 16 residues. The CDR3 here is CASSPLGQGSPYEQYF. The CDR3 DNA follows: TGTGCCAGCAGCCCCTTGGGACAGGGGTCCCCCTACGAGCAGTACTTC.

This clone was detected ten times or more. This chain joins TRBV28 and TRBJ2-6; D is perhaps TRBD1 (5 bases). Germline values: CDR1 MDHEN, CDR2 SYDVKM. V was cut by 6 bases and J by 6 bases, with 15 bases left in between. The CDR3 extends over 15 amino acids. CDR3 sequence reads: CASRQDGPTANVLTF. The CDR3 bases are TGTGCCAGCAGACAGGACGGACCCACGGCCAACGTCCTGACTTTC.

This clone showed up many times. The chain links TRBV30 to TRBJ1-5; D remains unclear. Germline CDR1 reads GTSNPN; CDR2 reads SVGIG (reference sequence). V lost 0 bases, J lost 2 bases, and 5 bases lay in between. The CDR3 spans 13 residues. In DNA, the CDR3 is TGTGCCTGGAGTGTGAAGGGCAATCAGCCCCAGCATTTT. This translates into CAWSVKGNQPQHF.

This clone was counted between two and nine times. J is TRBJ2-3 and V is TRBV19; perhaps TRBD1 as D (6 bases). V lost 6 bases and J lost 5, with 9 bases in between. Germline V gene data show CDR1 as LNHDA and CDR2 as SQIVND (reference sequence). This CDR3 comprises 12 residues. DNA for the CDR3: TGTGCCAGTAGACCGACAGGAGATACGCAGTATTTT. Translation gives CASRPTGDTQYF.

This clone was seen ten or more times. The chain employs TRBV10-3 and TRBJ2-5; no definite D call. Trimming shortened V by 0 bases and J by 2 bases, and 13 bases separated the two germline ends. In germline, CDR1 is ENHRY, CDR2 SYGVKD. The CDR3 extends over 16 amino acids. The CDR3 nucleotides are TGTGCCATCAGTGAGTCGTCATGGGCTTTGCAAGAGACCCAGTACTTC. It translates to CAISESSWALQETQYF.

This clone was recorded many times. This chain uses TRBV6-5 with TRBJ2-7; 7 nucleotides align to TRBD1. CDR1 and CDR2 (germline): MNHEY, SVGAGI. This CDR3 is 12 amino acids long. J was trimmed by 6 bases and V by 4 bases; bases with no gene match: 3. This chain's CDR3 is CASSFRQGEQYF. CDR3 bases: TGTGCCAGCAGTTTCCGACAGGGCGAGCAGTACTTC.

This clone was seen a few times. The CDR3 DNA is TGTGCCAGCAGCCTGGGACAGATATATAGCAATCAGCCCCAGCATTTT. As protein: CASSLGQIYSNQPQHF. The genes are TRBV7-2 and TRBJ1-5; 7 nucleotides match TRBD1. Germline V gene lookup returns CDR1 SGHTA and CDR2 FQGNSA. The CDR3 spans 16 residues. V lost 5 bases to trimming and J lost 0 bases; unmatched junction nucleotides: 7.

Only a few counts were recorded for this clone. This chain uses TRBV7-2 with TRBJ2-1, with D perhaps TRBD1 (6 bases). The CDR3 contains 16 residues. With 11 bases removed from V and 4 bases from J, the gap between germline ends came to 24 bases. The germline CDR1 and CDR2 sequences are SGHTA and FQGNSA. CDR3 bases: TGTGCCTCCAGGGGCAGAAGAGTCTCGGGATACAATGAGCAGTTCTTC. The encoded protein is CASRGRRVSGYNEQFF.

This clone was seen at least ten times. The genes are TRBV19 and TRBJ2-3; 7 nucleotides agree with TRBD1. The CDR3 spans 14 residues. V lost 5 bases to trimming and J lost 10 bases; unmatched junction nucleotides: 12. Germline V gene data show CDR1 as LNHDA and CDR2 as SQIVND (reference sequence). The CDR3, as DNA: TGTGCCAGTAGTCTACTCTCGGGACAGACTGCGCAGTATTTT. This translates into CASSLLSGQTAQYF.

CDR3 amino acids: CASSPWAESDNEQFF. The CDR3 coding sequence is TGTGCCAGCAGCCCCTGGGCGGAGTCGGACAATGAGCAGTTCTTC. V and J are TRBV7-2 and TRBJ2-1; D is uncertain. This CDR3 has 15 amino acids. The germline V gene has CDR1 SGHTA and CDR2 FQGNSA. Trimming left V 5 bases short and J 5 bases short, with 16 bases between.

This clone was observed many times. The genes are TRBV7-7 and TRBJ2-2; D remains ambiguous. The germline V gene encodes CDR1 SSHAT and CDR2 FNYEAQ (reference sequence). The ends were cut back, 2 bases at V and 3 bases at J, with 7 bases in the middle. This CDR3 region has 14 residues. DNA of the CDR3: TGTGCCAGCAGCTTAATAGAGGACACCGGGGAGCTGTTTTTT. Encoded protein: CASSLIEDTGELFF. The full variable domain, completed using reference TRBV7-7 and TRBJ2-2, is GAGVSQSPRYKVTKRGQDVTLRCDPISSHATLYWYQQALGQGPEFLTYFNYEAQPDKSGLPSDRFSAERPEGSISTLTIQRTEQRDSAMYRCASSLIEDTGELFFGEGSRLTVL.

The table lists this clone with a few counts. The rearrangement links TRBV18 to TRBJ2-1, with D unclear. The CDR3 covers 13 residues. Germline V lookup: CDR1 KGHSH, CDR2 LQKENI. V was shortened by 1 base and J by 7 bases, with 8 bases between the two germline ends. CDR3 in DNA: TGTGCCAGCTCACCACAGGCGGATAATGAGCAGTTCTTC. Translating gives CASSPQADNEQFF.

The V gene is TRBV13, the J gene TRBJ1-5; D unclear. Between the trimmed V and J ends, which lost 5 bases and 4 bases, there was a span of 9 bases. The CDR3 extends over 13 amino acids. Germline V gene data show CDR1 as PRHDT and CDR2 as FYEKMQ (reference sequence). The CDR3 sequence: CASSPRENQPQHF. The CDR3 DNA reads TGTGCCAGCAGCCCGAGGGAGAATCAGCCCCAGCATTTT.

This rearrangement joins TRBV7-2 to TRBJ1-5; D might be TRBD1 (5 bases). V lost 1 base to trimming and J lost 4 bases, with 20 bases between them. Per the germline V gene, CDR1 is SGHTA and CDR2 is FQGNSA. There are 18 residues in the CDR3. CDR3 amino acids: CASSLGSPGQRRNQPQHF. DNA of the CDR3: TGTGCCAGCAGCTTAGGATCTCCGGGGCAGAGGCGGAATCAGCCCCAGCATTTT. Using reference TRBV7-2 and TRBJ1-5 for the parts outside the CDR3, the full variable domain is GAGVSQSPSNKVTEKGKDVELRCDPISGHTALYWYRQSLGQGLEFLIYFQGNSAPDKSGLPSDRFSAERTGGSVSTLTIQRTQQEDSAVYLCASSLGSPGQRRNQPQHFGDGTRLSIL.

This clone has a handful of counts. The CDR3 DNA is TGCAGCGTCAGGGGGCCCTCCTACGAGCAGTACTTC. Translating gives CSVRGPSYEQYF. This rearrangement joins TRBV29-1 to TRBJ2-7; 8 positions agree with TRBD1. This CDR3 has 12 amino acids. In germline, CDR1 is SQVTM, CDR2 ANQGSEA. Losses at the gene ends were 6 bases for V and 0 bases for J; bases not matched to a gene: 1.